Listed below are T cell receptor beta chains from one sample, sequenced in a study of neurological immune-mediated disorders. TCRdb analysed the 5' RACE reads with MiXCR anew, one entry per CDR3 protein. Here the sample spans over 13,000 distinct CDR3 sequences, roughly 6.9% being singletons. Source material: CD8+ T cells from blood. These receptors were collected from a woman in her thirties or forties in good health. CDR3s include the opening cysteine and the closing phenylalanine or tryptophan. A D gene is named only where the DNA matches it firmly. Clone size is given as once, few, many or a size class.

d_call	clone_size	v_call	j_call	cdr3_nt	cdr3_aa
.	many	TRBV5-6	TRBJ2-5	TGTGCCAGCAGCTGGGAGGGGGATGACGTGACCCAGTACTTC	CASSWEGDDVTQYF
.	many	TRBV3-1	TRBJ1-2	TGTGCCAGCAGCCTAGGGTCGACCCGGGGCTATGGCTACACCTTC	CASSLGSTRGYGYTF
TRBD2	many	TRBV5-1	TRBJ2-1	TGCGCCAGCAGCAAAACTTCTAGCGGAGTCTACAATGAGCAGTTCTTC	CASSKTSSGVYNEQFF
.	medium-sized	TRBV5-1	TRBJ1-1	TGCGCCAGCTCGAGTAACACTGAAGCTTTCTTT	CASSSNTEAFF
TRBD2	many	TRBV28	TRBJ2-3	TGTGCCAGCAGTTTATCAGAAGGGACTAGCATAGATACGCAGTATTTT	CASSLSEGTSIDTQYF
.	many	TRBV10-3	TRBJ2-2	TGTGCCATCAGTGACCTTCAGACCCCCGGGGAGCTGTTTTTT	CAISDLQTPGELFF
TRBD1	many	TRBV28	TRBJ2-3	TGTGCCAGCACCCGGACAGGGGACACAGATACGCAGTATTTT	CASTRTGDTDTQYF
.	many	TRBV6-5	TRBJ2-7	TGTGCCAGCAGCCCCAGTCTCACTAGGTCCGCCTACGAGCAGTACTTC	CASSPSLTRSAYEQYF
.	many	TRBV4-2	TRBJ1-1	TGTGCCAGCAGCCCGACAGGCATGAACACTGAAGCTTTCTTT	CASSPTGMNTEAFF
.	many	TRBV2	TRBJ2-1	TGTGCCAGCAGTCCCCCCGACTTATCCCCAAATGAGCAGTTCTTC	CASSPPDLSPNEQFF
.	many	TRBV3-1	TRBJ2-7	TGTGCCAGAGGAGCCGAGCAGTACTTC	CARGAEQYF
.	many	TRBV20-1	TRBJ1-3	TGCAGTGCTAGAGAGGGGGATGTTGGAAACACCATATATTTT	CSAREGDVGNTIYF
TRBD1	many	TRBV29-1	TRBJ2-3	TGCAGCGTTGACTGGCAGGGGGAAGATACGCAGTATTTT	CSVDWQGEDTQYF
TRBD1	many	TRBV24-1	TRBJ2-2	TGTGCCACCAGTGATTTGGGGGACAGGTACACCGGGGAGCTGTTTTTT	CATSDLGDRYTGELFF
.	many	TRBV2	TRBJ2-3	TGTGCCAGCAGCCCCCGGGACCGAGGAGATACGCAGTATTTT	CASSPRDRGDTQYF
.	many	TRBV20-1	TRBJ2-7	TGCAGTGCTAGAGATCAGGGGGGGGGCCTTACCGACGAGCAGTACTTC	CSARDQGGGLTDEQYF